This T cell receptor (beta chain) appears in the sequencing data of a study of ipilimumab plus nivolumab after autologous stem cell transplantation. Overall study: Patients received a median of 5 ipilimumab and about 8 nivolumab doses. Myeloma patients were high-risk transplant-naive or relapsed within 3 years of first autologous transplant.

Germline CDR1 and CDR2: SNHLY and FYNNEI. V was pared by 10 bases and J by 0 bases, with 13 bases between. The CDR3 length is 14 residues. Checkpoint therapy with ipilimumab 1 mg/kg began 14 to 28 days after transplant. Measured with immunoSEQ multiplex PCR; TCRdb has only the in-frame clones, and not every one. The table has just over 40,000 clones, 85% to 95% seen once. The sequencing used PBMCs, collected in a trial of ipilimumab plus nivolumab as post-transplant consolidation. This receptor was taken from a male donor with multiple myeloma. V is TRBV2 and J is TRBJ1-3; no clear D gene. The CDR3 DNA follows: TGTGCCACCTCTCCAAACTACTCTGGAAACACCATATATTTT. Translating it yields CATSPNYSGNTIYF.